These 22 T cell receptor beta chains were all obtained from the same sample, sequenced in a study of graft-versus-host responses after intestinal transplantation. The data were produced by immunoSEQ multiplex PCR, yet TCRdb's version contains in-frame clones alone and is incomplete. The profile shows roughly 110,000 clones, 90% to 95% of them singletons. Their recognized antigens are unknown. Specimen: unstimulated CD8+ T cells sorted from spleen or lymph node cells, collected before transplant. The receptors come from a human donor who was the organ donor for an intestinal transplant.

The rearrangement joins TRBV6-5 to TRBJ1-1; a possible D gene is TRBD1 (5 bases). V was shortened by 4 bases and J by 1 base, with 13 bases between the two germline ends. Germline lookup yields CDR1 MNHEY and CDR2 SVGAGI. This CDR3 has 15 amino acids. The CDR3 region is CASSFNQGRNTEAFF. The CDR3 coding sequence is TGTGCCAGCAGTTTTAACCAGGGCCGGAACACTGAAGCTTTCTTT.

This chain uses TRBV19 with TRBJ1-1; D gene unclear. Trimming cost V 1 base and J 4 bases, with 10 bases left between them. The CDR3 length is 14 residues. Germline CDR1 and CDR2: LNHDA and SQIVND (reference sequence). The CDR3, as DNA: TGTGCCAGTAGTATAGCCGGACGGGTCACTGAAGCTTTCTTT. This gives the protein CASSIAGRVTEAFF. The variable domain in full, with the rest retrieved from reference TRBV19 and TRBJ1-1, is DGGITQSPKYLFRKEGQNVTLSCEQNLNHDAMYWYRQDPGQGLRLIYYSQIVNDFQKGDIAEGYSVSREKKESFPLTVTSAQKNPTAFYLCASSIAGRVTEAFFGQGTRLTVV.

The chain links TRBV7-2 to TRBJ2-5, with 8 bases aligning to TRBD2. CDR1 is SGHTA, CDR2 FQGNSA, per germline. The CDR3 length is 14 residues. V trimming: 5 bases; J trimming: 5 bases; junction bases outside the gene matches: 7. The DNA for the CDR3 is TGTGCCAGCAGCCTAGGGACTAGGTCGGAGACCCAGTACTTC. Its translation: CASSLGTRSETQYF.

The V gene is TRBV29-1, the J gene TRBJ2-7, with D possibly being TRBD2 (5 bases). Trimming cost V 5 bases and J 6 bases, with 17 bases left between them. Per the germline V gene, CDR1 is SQVTM and CDR2 is ANQGSEA. CDR3 length equals 13 residues. As DNA, the CDR3 is TGCAGCGTTCGGTCTGACTACGCGGCCGAGCAGTACTTC. It yields the protein CSVRSDYAAEQYF.

V is TRBV4-2 and J is TRBJ1-2, with D possibly TRBD1 on 5 matching bases. There are 16 residues in the CDR3. Germline V lookup: CDR1 LGHNA, CDR2 YNFKEQ. V shed 1 base and J shed 7 bases, with 19 bases lying between them. CDR3 sequence: CASSQVSTASGCGYTF. The CDR3 DNA follows: TGTGCCAGCAGCCAAGTATCGACAGCCTCTGGCTGTGGCTACACCTTC.

The J gene is TRBJ2-3, the V gene TRBV7-2; 9 nucleotides agree with TRBD2. Per germline, CDR1 SGHTA and CDR2 FQGNSA. J lost 4 bases, V lost 5 bases, and 10 bases had no gene match. The CDR3 is made up of 16 amino acids. CDR3 nucleotide sequence: TGTGCCAGCAGCACGGTTGGCGGGAGGGGCCCAGATACGCAGTATTTT. It yields the protein CASSTVGGRGPDTQYF.

V usage is TRBV9 and J usage is TRBJ2-7; D remains ambiguous. CDR1 and CDR2 from the germline V gene are SGDLS and YYNGEE. CDR3 length equals 13 residues. Trimming removed 0 bases at V and 5 bases at J, with 9 bases between. The CDR3 DNA follows: TGTGCCAGCAGCGTAGGCTCCTTTCACGAGCAGTACTTC. This gives the protein CASSVGSFHEQYF.

This clone was seen once. The chain uses TRBV9 and TRBJ1-1, with 8 bases identical to TRBD1. CDR1 and CDR2 from the germline V gene are SGDLS and YYNGEE. Trimming took 1 base from V and 0 from J; bases not matched to a gene: 8. The CDR3 length is 17 residues. CDR3 protein: CASSVSRGDRLNTEAFF. In DNA form, the CDR3 reads TGTGCCAGCAGCGTAAGTAGGGGGGACAGGTTGAACACTGAAGCTTTCTTT.

The chain joins TRBV19 to TRBJ2-6; D not resolved. Per germline, CDR1 LNHDA and CDR2 SQIVND (reference sequence). Trimming removed 1 base from V and 0 bases from J, with 10 bases in between. This CDR3 is 17 amino acids long. This chain's CDR3 is CASSIGPGYSGANVLTF. The CDR3 DNA reads as TGTGCCAGTAGTATAGGTCCAGGATACTCTGGGGCCAACGTCCTGACTTTC. Full variable domain (rest looked up from reference TRBV19 and TRBJ2-6): DGGITQSPKYLFRKEGQNVTLSCEQNLNHDAMYWYRQDPGQGLRLIYYSQIVNDFQKGDIAEGYSVSREKKESFPLTVTSAQKNPTAFYLCASSIGPGYSGANVLTFGAGSRLTVL.

The V and J genes are TRBV5-1 and TRBJ1-1; D is unresolved. The ends were cut back, 0 bases at V and 7 bases at J, with 4 bases in the middle. The CDR3 covers 11 residues. Looked up from germline, CDR1 is SGHRS and CDR2 is YFSETQ. The CDR3 spells CASSLEGEAFF. The CDR3 DNA follows: TGCGCCAGCAGCTTGGAAGGTGAAGCTTTCTTT.

The chain uses TRBV7-6 and TRBJ2-3; D remains unclear. Per the germline V gene, CDR1 is SGHVS and CDR2 is FNYEAQ. The CDR3 contains 13 residues. V was shortened by 0 bases and J by 5 bases, with 6 bases between the two germline ends. This chain's CDR3 is CASSLARLDTQYF. DNA for the CDR3: TGTGCCAGCAGCTTAGCGAGGCTAGATACGCAGTATTTT.

The rearrangement uses TRBV4-3 and TRBJ2-1; 9 bases fit TRBD2. In germline, CDR1 is LGHNA, CDR2 YSLEER. The CDR3 is 18 residues long. V lost 0 bases and J lost 1; bases outside the gene matches: 7. The CDR3 here is CASSQDRFLAGSYNEQFF. In DNA, the CDR3 is TGCGCCAGCAGCCAAGATCGATTCCTAGCGGGGTCCTACAATGAGCAGTTCTTC.

The chain employs TRBV28 and TRBJ2-1; D is ambiguous. CDR1 is MDHEN, CDR2 SYDVKM, per germline. The V and J ends lost 4 bases and 3 bases respectively, with 22 bases between them. CDR3 size: 18 residues. CDR3 sequence reads: CASSSFGQDRPLYNEQFF. In DNA form, the CDR3 reads TGTGCCAGCAGTTCTTTTGGGCAGGACCGTCCTCTCTACAATGAGCAGTTCTTC.

The chain couples TRBV5-6 to TRBJ2-1; a weak D match, TRBD2 (5 bases). V was trimmed by 3 bases and J by 10 bases, leaving 11 bases between them. Germline V lookup: CDR1 SGHDT, CDR2 YYEEEE. This CDR3 comprises 12 residues. The CDR3 protein is CASSSGSVEQFF. As DNA, the CDR3 is TGTGCCAGCAGCTCGGGGAGCGTGGAGCAGTTCTTC.

The chain recombines TRBV4-3 with TRBJ2-2; D not resolved. Trimming took 0 bases from V and 6 from J, leaving 11 bases between them. CDR3 size: 15 residues. The V gene's germline CDR1 is LGHNA and CDR2 YSLEER. The CDR3 DNA reads TGCGCCAGCAGCCAAGATCGTGTGTCTCCCGGGGAGCTGTTTTTT. Translation gives CASSQDRVSPGELFF.

The CDR3 is CALGLNYNEQFF. The CDR3 DNA follows: TGTGCCTTGGGACTAAACTACAATGAGCAGTTCTTC. This chain links TRBV30 with TRBJ2-1; 7 positions match TRBD2. Germline CDR1 reads GTSNPN; CDR2 reads SVGIG (reference sequence). The V gene end was trimmed by 7 bases and the J gene end by 3 bases; junction bases not matched to a gene: 3. The CDR3 spans 12 residues. The full variable domain, its missing parts supplied by reference TRBV30 and TRBJ2-1, is SQTIHQWPATLVQPVGSPLSLECTVEGTSNPNLYWYRQAAGRGLQLLFYSVGIGQISSEVPQNLSASRPQDRQFILSSKKLLLSDSGFYLCALGLNYNEQFFGPGTRLTVL.

This chain joins TRBV5-4 and TRBJ2-5; TRBD2 matches 9 bases. The V segment lost 4 bases and the J segment 5 bases; nucleotides outside the gene matches: 9. The CDR3 is made up of 15 amino acids. Germline loops: CDR1 SGHNT, CDR2 YYREEE (reference sequence). Written as DNA, the CDR3 is TGTGCCAGCAGCCTGGGGGCGGGAGGGGAGGAGACCCAGTACTTC. Translation: CASSLGAGGEETQYF.

This clone showed up just a few times. The chain carries TRBV29-1 and TRBJ2-2; maybe TRBD2 (5 bases). The length of the CDR3 is 13 residues. CDR1 is SQVTM and CDR2 is ANQGSEA in the germline V gene. V lost 4 bases and J lost 1, with 7 bases in between. The CDR3 sequence: CSVGSGNTGELFF. CDR3 coding DNA: TGCAGCGTTGGAAGCGGGAACACCGGGGAGCTGTTTTTT.

This sequence joins TRBV19 and TRBJ2-7; 10 nucleotides line up with TRBD2. This CDR3 region has 15 residues. Germline loops: CDR1 LNHDA, CDR2 SQIVND (reference sequence). After removal of 5 bases from V and 3 bases from J, the junction contained 7 bases not matched to a gene. The CDR3 loop reads CASSPTLAGSYEQYF. CDR3 bases: TGTGCCAGTAGTCCAACACTAGCGGGGAGCTACGAGCAGTACTTC. Full variable domain (missing parts from reference TRBV19 and TRBJ2-7): DGGITQSPKYLFRKEGQNVTLSCEQNLNHDAMYWYRQDPGQGLRLIYYSQIVNDFQKGDIAEGYSVSREKKESFPLTVTSAQKNPTAFYLCASSPTLAGSYEQYFGPGTRLTVT.

This chain links TRBV5-6 with TRBJ2-1; D is undetermined. Trimming cost V 3 bases and J 7 bases, with 14 bases left between them. Germline V gene sequence: CDR1 SGHDT, CDR2 YYEEEE. The CDR3 is 14 amino acids. This chain's CDR3 is CASSSLGNVNEQFF. CDR3 DNA sequence: TGTGCCAGCAGCTCCCTAGGAAATGTTAATGAGCAGTTCTTC.

The gene calls are TRBV7-9 and TRBJ1-1; a possible D gene is TRBD1 (5 bases). Trimming left V 5 bases short and J 7 bases short, with 11 bases between. The CDR3 runs to 12 residues. Germline V gene lookup returns CDR1 SEHNR and CDR2 FQNEAQ (reference sequence). The CDR3 loop is CASSPSGGEAFF. CDR3 in DNA: TGTGCCAGCAGCCCATCCGGGGGTGAAGCTTTCTTT.

This clone was seen a handful of times. The V call is TRBV10-3, the J call TRBJ2-7, with a possible D match to TRBD1 (6 bases). CDR1 is ENHRY, CDR2 SYGVKD, per germline. V lost 3 bases to trimming and J lost 2 bases, with 11 bases between them. This CDR3 region has 14 residues. In nucleotides, the CDR3 is TGTGCCATCAGTGAACAGGGAAGGACCTACGAGCAGTACTTC. This sequence encodes CAISEQGRTYEQYF.